This T cell receptor beta chain stems from a study of persistence of HIV-infected CD4 T cells. Study background: CD4+ T cells responding to CMV or HIV-1 Gag were isolated.

The junction had 3 bases not matched to a gene; V was cut back by 0 bases and J by 2 bases. Per the germline V gene, CDR1 is SEHNR and CDR2 is FQNEAQ (reference sequence). CDR3 length: 15 residues. A note on this clone: The antigen is undetermined.

Stimulation used 10 ug/mL lysate from CMV-infected fibroblasts. CD40L-negative CD69-negative CD45RO-high memory CD4+ T cells were sorted as populations depleted of antigen-responding cells. This was the immunoSEQ version 4 assay in survey mode. Libraries were prepared by immunoSEQ multiplex PCR; TCRdb keeps only in-frame clonotypes and omits some of them. The sample contains over 25,000 clones, around four fifths of which appear only once. The source of this sequence is an adult man with HIV who was CMV-seropositive. The chain combines TRBV7-9 with TRBJ1-2, with 7 bases aligning to TRBD1. The source material was CD4+ T cells sorted from PBMCs after approximately 19-hour stimulation, sampled from a patient who received antiretroviral therapy. In DNA form, the CDR3 reads TGTGCCAGCAGCTTAGCCCTGGGACAGAACTATGGCTACACCTTC. Translated, it gives CASSLALGQNYGYTF.